This TCR beta chain was identified in a study of shared clonotypes between healthy human individuals. The study's findings and limits: An anticipated effect of sequencing depth on clonotype sharing among donors was recognized. Large depth notwithstanding, sorted-subset sequencing proved incomplete by rarefaction.

This CDR3 comprises 17 residues. V dropped 5 bases and J dropped 2; count of bases not matched to a gene: 10. The germline V gene encodes CDR1 SSHAT and CDR2 FNYEAQ (reference sequence). Generated by immunoSEQ multiplex PCR, the TCRdb table keeps only in-frame clones and is missing some. The sample records around 700,000 clones, 55% to 75% being singletons. Note on this clone: Antigen: not known.

Donors were healthy HIV-negative adults without recently reported acute infections or vaccinations. This sequence originates from a young woman in good health. The rearrangement links TRBV7-7 to TRBJ2-5; 11 positions agree with TRBD1. Sample: memory CD4+ T cells sorted from blood. As to subset: CD45RA-negative fraction. The CDR3 region is CASSPTTGTGGQETQYF. In DNA, the CDR3 is TGTGCCAGCAGCCCAACTACCGGGACAGGGGGTCAAGAGACCCAGTACTTC.